This TCR beta chain was identified in a study of PD-1 blockade in classical Hodgkin lymphoma. Study-level results: TCR diversity rose significantly by C4D1 in CD4+ but not CD8+ cells.

Turning to this clone: As yet, its antigen is unknown.

Profiled with immunoSEQ multiplex PCR; TCRdb holds only in-frame clones, not every one. The sample holds roughly 12,000 clones; 65% to 80% are singletons and the top ten take approximately 25%. The CDR3 has 14 residues. J lost 3 bases, V lost 4 bases, and 1 base had no gene match. CDR1 and CDR2 (germline): KGHSH, LQKENI. Autologous stem cell transplantation was followed by relapse in every patient, and brentuximab vedotin exposure varied. PBMCs were thawed, and CD8+ T cells were then isolated from them by magnetic negative selection. The rearrangement links TRBV18 to TRBJ2-5, with TRBD2 identical over 11 bases. The clonotype comes from a human donor with classical Hodgkin lymphoma. This specimen was CD8+ T cells from blood, taken at baseline. The CDR3 nucleotides are TGTGCCAGCTCACTACTAGCGGGGGAAGAGACCCAGTACTTC. Amino acid sequence: CASSLLAGEETQYF.